This T cell receptor beta chain was sequenced in a study of STAT5B mutations in CD4+ large granular lymphocyte leukemia. Study-wide context: Among healthy donors, a particular HLA allele went with more CDR3 'QG' motifs.

This CDR3 has 13 residues. The germline CDR1 and CDR2 sequences are SGHTA and FQGNSA. Trimming removed 2 bases from V and 6 bases from J, with 7 bases in between. In the case of this clone: Its antigen is as yet unknown.

Findings of the study overall: CD4-sorted patient repertoires seemed more clonal than healthy CD4+ repertoires. About 24% of private leukemic clonotypes occurred rarely in other patients' non-leukemic repertoires.

Repertoires were generated with immunoSEQ multiplex PCR, while TCRdb's copy carries only in-frame clones and drops some. The repertoire holds about 26,000 clones, with 81% as singletons. Specimen: CD4+ T cells from blood buffy coats. The chain is built from TRBV7-2 and TRBJ2-2; D is unresolved. The TCR originated in a human donor in good health. CDR3 sequence (DNA): TGTGCCAGCAGCTTAAACCCCCCCGGGGAGCTGTTTTTT. This translates into CASSLNPPGELFF. The complete variable domain, with remaining parts taken from reference TRBV7-2 and TRBJ2-2, reads GAGVSQSPSNKVTEKGKDVELRCDPISGHTALYWYRQSLGQGLEFLIYFQGNSAPDKSGLPSDRFSAERTGGSVSTLTIQRTQQEDSAVYLCASSLNPPGELFFGEGSRLTVL.